This T cell receptor beta chain derives from a study of T cell changes during pregnancy in multiple sclerosis (dated 2019 in TCRdb). Study-wide context: The study examined how the T cell repertoire changed over the course of pregnancy in women with multiple sclerosis.

For CDR1 and CDR2, the germline V gene (reference sequence) lists PRHDT and FYEKMQ. Measured from the cysteine to the phenylalanine, the CDR3 is 17 residues long. Only CDR3 DNA is held: 51 bases, read in frame from base 1. The germline V end is reduced by 5 bases and the J end by 10 bases; junction bases left unmatched: 18. Library generation was performed with the immunoSEQ multiplex PCR assay. This immuneACCESS table, as held by TCRdb, lists in-frame sequences with V and J called but not all clones. Of the missing ones, under half trace to an unresolved V gene in checked studies; the others have no known cause. In all, the sample holds about 59,000 clones, and 94% of those were seen once. The ten biggest clones cover 2% to 3% of the sample. Remarks on this clone: Its antigen is still unknown. Per-base qualities were not stored, and no clone one base away is much larger.

Sequences were derived from CD8+ T cells from peripheral blood mononuclear cells, sampled after pregnancy. The TCR sequence derives from a female donor with multiple sclerosis, enrolled in a pregnancy study. The rearrangement joined TRBV13 to TRBJ2-1; 9 bases in between match TRBD2. The DNA sequence is given as TGTGCCAGCAGCCCCTGGGGAGATAGCGGGAGTCGTTGGGAGCAGTTCTTC. This encodes CASSPWGDSGSRWEQFF.